The clone carrying this T cell receptor (beta chain) was seen only once. This sample was taken from a study of blood T cell repertoires in COVID-19. The overall study: Donors in the United States, Italy and Spain gave samples during acute or convalescent COVID-19. PBMCs, B-cell-depleted T cells, or T cells provided the cDNA or gDNA that made up the material.

V dropped 3 bases and J dropped 6 bases, with 11 bases sitting between them. Germline loops: CDR1 WSHSY, CDR2 SAAADI. This CDR3 is 14 amino acids long. Original data processing: Estimated nucleated cell counts came from reference gene primer amplification. TCRdb keeps only in-frame clones here, not all; method: immunoSEQ multiplex PCR. D and trimming were read from the DNA, whereas the V and J calls and clone size are those reported in that table. The top ten clones hold roughly 3% of a sample with around 370,000 clones, around nine tenths of them seen once. The source of this sequence is a woman aged 18-35 years who had recovered from COVID-19. Sample: peripheral blood. The V and J genes are TRBV10-2 and TRBJ1-4; possible D gene TRBD1, 5 bases. The CDR3 coding sequence is TGCGCCAGCAGTGATTCCGGCAGGGATGAAAAACTGTTTTTT. Its translation is CASSDSGRDEKLFF.